This T cell receptor beta chain is from a study of blood T cell repertoires in COVID-19. Study overall: Italy, Spain and the United States were the sources of the convalescent and acute COVID-19 samples.

Original analysis: Counts of nucleated cells, estimated from reference gene primer amplification, were obtained. Clones were read by immunoSEQ multiplex PCR, and TCRdb kept only the in-frame ones, dropping some. The D gene and trimming were derived from the DNA, and the V and J assignments and clone size from that table. The sample contains approximately 120,000 clones, approximately 85% of which appear only once. V was clipped by 3 bases and J by 13 bases; unmatched bases: 5. CDR3 length: 12 amino acids. CDR1 is SGHDT and CDR2 is YYEEEE in the germline V gene. The V call is TRBV5-6, the J call TRBJ2-3; TRBD1 matches 10 bases. The sample comprised peripheral blood. This TCR came from a human donor in a cohort sampled during active COVID-19. The CDR3 DNA is TGTGCCAGCAGCTGGGACAGGGGACAGGAGTATTTT. Protein sequence: CASSWDRGQEYF.